Here is one T cell receptor (beta chain) with its context. Analyses pooled second doses at about 4 or about 12 weeks. Produced via immunoSEQ multiplex PCR; TCRdb's table is partial and in-frame only. The table has 100,000 to 150,000 clones, 85% to 90% seen once. These data belong to a study of T cell responses to AZD1222 COVID-19 vaccine. CDR3 length equals 14 residues. V was shortened by 0 bases and J by 0 bases, with 6 bases between the two germline ends. Germline V gene lookup returns CDR1 SGHTS and CDR2 YDEGEE. The TCR was taken from an adult who received the AZD1222 COVID-19 vaccine. Material: peripheral blood, obtained 28 days after the second AZD1222 dose. The chain uses TRBV5-8 and TRBJ1-1; maybe TRBD1 (5 bases). CDR3 sequence (DNA): TGTGCCAGCAGCTTGGGGGGCGTGAACACTGAAGCTTTCTTT. Protein sequence: CASSLGGVNTEAFF.